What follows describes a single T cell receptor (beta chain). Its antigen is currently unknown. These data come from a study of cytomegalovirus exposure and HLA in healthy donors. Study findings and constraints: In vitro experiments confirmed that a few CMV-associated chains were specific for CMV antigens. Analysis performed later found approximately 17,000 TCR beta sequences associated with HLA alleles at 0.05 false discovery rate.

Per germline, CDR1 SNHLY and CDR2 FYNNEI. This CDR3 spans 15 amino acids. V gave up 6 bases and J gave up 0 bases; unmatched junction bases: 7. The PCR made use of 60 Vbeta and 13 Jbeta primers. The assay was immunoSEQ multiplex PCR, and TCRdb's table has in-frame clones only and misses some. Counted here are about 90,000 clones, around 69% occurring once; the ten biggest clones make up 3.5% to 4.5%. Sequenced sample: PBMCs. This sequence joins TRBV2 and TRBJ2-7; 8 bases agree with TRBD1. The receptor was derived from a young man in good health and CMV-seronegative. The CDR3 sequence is CASRETGDSSYEQYF. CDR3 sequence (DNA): TGTGCCAGCAGGGAGACAGGGGATAGCTCCTACGAGCAGTACTTC.